Below, 7 T cell receptor beta chains from the same sample are listed, as sequenced in a study of blood T cells in healthy people across ages. Sample-barcoded 5' priming and a J-beta primer mix drove a second PCR of about 7 to 11 cycles. Using its own MiXCR run on the 5' RACE reads, TCRdb lists one record per CDR3 protein. This sample has approximately 800,000 distinct CDR3 sequences; over 45% occur once, and the top ten carry 20% to 25%. Specimen: blood. The origin of the receptors is a young man in good health.

This chain uses TRBV20-1 with TRBJ1-2; D possibly corresponds to TRBD1 (5 bases). CDR1 DFQATT and CDR2 SNEGSKA come from the germline V gene (reference sequence). The CDR3 extends over 15 amino acids. The germline V and J ends were trimmed by 1 base and 5 bases, with 17 bases remaining between them. The CDR3 is CSARALGGVWYGYTF. The CDR3 DNA sequence: TGCAGTGCTAGAGCCCTCGGAGGGGTCTGGTATGGCTACACCTTC.

The rearrangement links TRBV7-9 to TRBJ2-4; 10 nucleotides line up with TRBD1. With the DNA end fitting TRBJ2-7 better, the J assignment may be wrong. Per germline, CDR1 SEHNR and CDR2 FQNEAQ (reference sequence). The CDR3 sequence is 15 residues long. The CDR3 here is CASSPGQGGPYEQYF. CDR3 DNA sequence: TGTGCCAGCAGTCCCGGACAGGGGGGACCCTACGAGCAGTACTTC.

This chain joins TRBV5-6 and TRBJ2-5; D not certain. The CDR3 extends over 12 amino acids. Germline values: CDR1 SGHDT, CDR2 YYEEEE. The germline V and J ends were trimmed by 0 bases and 10 bases, with 10 bases remaining between them. The CDR3: CASSLGRADQYF. The CDR3, as DNA: TGTGCCAGCAGCTTGGGTAGGGCGGACCAGTACTTC.

This clonotype has more than one count but fewer than ten. This rearrangement joins TRBV5-1 to TRBJ1-2; no definite D call. Per the germline V gene, CDR1 is SGHRS and CDR2 is YFSETQ. The CDR3 totals 14 residues. V was cut by 6 bases and J by 5 bases, with 17 bases left in between. The CDR3 loop reads CASKSTQQGYGYTF. Here the CDR3 DNA reads TGCGCCAGCAAAAGTACACAACAAGGGTATGGCTACACCTTC.

The J gene is TRBJ2-5, the V gene TRBV12-3 or TRBV12-4, with D hard to call. The CDR3 is 12 residues long. The V end lost 5 bases, the J end lost 7 bases, and 11 bases lay between the germline ends. CDR3 sequence reads: CASSASIGTQYF. Written as DNA, the CDR3 is TGTGCCAGCAGTGCCTCCATTGGGACCCAGTACTTC.

V is TRBV7-9 and J is TRBJ1-1, with D possibly matching TRBD1 (5 bases). Germline CDR1 reads SEHNR; CDR2 reads FQNEAQ (reference sequence). The CDR3 loop spans 11 amino acids. V lost 10 bases and J 7 bases, leaving 13 bases between the germline ends. This CDR3 is CATQVGGEAFF. For the CDR3, the DNA is TGTGCCACACAGGTCGGGGGTGAAGCTTTCTTT.

The chain has TRBV10-1 and TRBJ1-5; tentatively, D is TRBD1 (6 bases). This CDR3 is 16 amino acids long. The ends were cut back, 5 bases at V and 3 bases at J, with 17 bases in the middle. CDR1 and CDR2 from the germline V gene are WNHNN and SYGVQD (reference sequence). CDR3 sequence: CASSPLSRDTNQPQHF. CDR3 DNA: TGCGCCAGCAGTCCGCTCTCCCGGGACACCAATCAGCCCCAGCATTTT.